This is a list of T cell receptor beta chains from one sample in a study of shared clonotypes between healthy human individuals. Here immunoSEQ multiplex PCR was the method, and the copy in TCRdb shows in-frame clones only, minus some. In the table there are about 2.4 million clones, approximately 93% of which are singletons. The sequenced material came from naive CD4+ T cells from PBMCs. These receptors all stem from a man younger than 35 in good health. Some clones in this sample may be carry-over from other donors' samples. Each CDR3 is given with its conserved first and last residue. D genes are given only for firm matches.

TRBJ1-1 | . | TRBV7-9 | TGTGCCAGCAGCCCTCCGGGACGATACACTGAAGCTTTCTTT | CASSPPGRYTEAFF
TRBJ1-4 | . | TRBV29-1 | TGCAGCGTTGGTGCTCCATATGAAAAACTGTTTTTT | CSVGAPYEKLFF
TRBJ2-1 | TRBD1 | TRBV29-1 | TGCAGCGTTGAAGGACCCGGAGACAGGGGCTCCTACAATGAGCAGTTCTTC | CSVEGPGDRGSYNEQFF
TRBJ1-5 | TRBD1 | TRBV19 | TGTGCCAGTAGTACGGGCAACCCGGGGCAGGGGGCGAATCAGCCCCAGCATTTT | CASSTGNPGQGANQPQHF
TRBJ2-2 | . | TRBV6-6 | TGTGCCAGCAGTGGACAGATGGTGTTACGCGGGGAGCTGTTTTTT | CASSGQMVLRGELFF
TRBJ2-7 | . | TRBV7-2 | TGTGCCAGCAGCTTAGCTCGCCACTACGAGCAGTACTTC | CASSLARHYEQYF
TRBJ2-7 | . | TRBV28 | TGTGCCAGCAGTTGGGCCGGCGAGCAGTACTTC | CASSWAGEQYF
TRBJ2-1 | TRBD2 | TRBV19 | TGTGCCAGTAGTATGGGGACTAGCGGGATCAATGAGCAGTTCTTC | CASSMGTSGINEQFF
TRBJ2-7 | . | TRBV14 | TGTGCCAGCAGCGAGAGGACCTACGAGCAGTACTTC | CASSERTYEQYF
TRBJ2-7 | TRBD2 | TRBV5-1 | TGCGCCAGCACGGGAGGGAGCTCCTACGAGCAGTACTTC | CASTGGSSYEQYF
TRBJ2-7 | . | TRBV30 | TGTGCCTGGAGTTACAGGGGGGGCGGGGAGCAGTACTTC | CAWSYRGGGEQYF
TRBJ2-1 | . | TRBV28 | TGTGCCAGCAGTTTGCCACTTGGGGCATACAATGAGCAGTTCTTC | CASSLPLGAYNEQFF
TRBJ2-1 | TRBD1 | TRBV6-6 | TGTGCCAGCAGCTATACCGGGACAGTCCGAGTCGATGAGCAGTTCTTC | CASSYTGTVRVDEQFF